Listed here are 25 T cell receptor beta chains from one sample, sequenced in a study of metastatic and nonmetastatic thyroid tumors. Patients underwent thyroid surgery, and none had received any treatment before it. TCRdb re-called clones via MiXCR from the PCR reads. The data hold some 35,000 clones, with 25% to 30% observed a single time. The specimen sequenced was blood. The receptors derive from a male donor with papillary thyroid cancer or a benign thyroid nodule (not recorded which). Some clones in this sample may be carry-over from other donors' samples.

J is TRBJ2-7 and V is TRBV4-1, with TRBD1 matching 8 bases. From germline, CDR1 is MGHRA and CDR2 YSYEKL. The CDR3 extends over 15 amino acids. V was pared by 5 bases and J by 5 bases, with 11 bases of the junction left unmatched. The CDR3, as DNA: TGCGCCAGCAGCTACGGACAGGGCCCCCGGGACGAGCAGTACTTC. Translated, it gives CASSYGQGPRDEQYF.

Details on this clone: An end of the junction differs from the germline gene, which may be a read error. The rearrangement uses TRBV7-9 and TRBJ2-7; D is unclear. CDR3 size: 15 residues. Per germline, CDR1 SEHNR and CDR2 FQNEAQ (reference sequence). The CDR3 nucleotides read TGTGCCAGCATCTTATCGGGTCCTCTCTCCTACGAGCAGTACTTC. Translation gives CASILSGPLSYEQYF.

This sequence joins TRBV4-1 and TRBJ2-3, with D unclear. In germline, CDR1 is MGHRA, CDR2 YSYEKL. This CDR3 spans 16 amino acids. The V end lost 0 bases, the J end lost 2 bases, and 12 bases lay between the germline ends. The CDR3: CASSQDRDLATDTQYF. CDR3 bases: TGCGCCAGCAGCCAAGATCGCGATTTAGCCACAGATACGCAGTATTTT.

This clone was seen more than once but under ten times. This chain joins TRBV28 and TRBJ2-5, with D possibly matching TRBD1 (6 bases). The V end was cut by 5 bases, the J end by 5 bases, with 21 bases between. Germline assignment: CDR1 MDHEN and CDR2 SYDVKM. The CDR3 sequence is 16 residues long. CDR3 loop: CASSQPGAGEMETQYF. CDR3 nucleotide sequence: TGTGCCAGCAGTCAACCCGGGGCAGGGGAAATGGAGACCCAGTACTTC. Together with reference TRBV28 and TRBJ2-5, the CDR3 gives the full variable domain: DVKVTQSSRYLVKRTGEKVFLECVQDMDHENMFWYRQDPGLGLRLIYFSYDVKMKEKGDIPEGYSVSREKKERFSLILESASTNQTSMYLCASSQPGAGEMETQYFGPGTRLLVL.

Only a few counts were recorded for this clone. CDR3 nucleotides: TGTGCCAGCAGAACCGACAGGTGCGGCGAGACCCAGTACTTC. As protein: CASRTDRCGETQYF. This chain uses TRBV12-3 or TRBV12-4 with TRBJ2-5, with a weak D call TRBD1 (6 bases). CDR3 length equals 14 residues. The V end lost 6 bases, the J end lost 5 bases, and 16 bases lay between the germline ends.

The chain uses TRBV20-1 and TRBJ2-3; TRBD1 or TRBD2 may be the D gene (5 bases each). Trimming left V 4 bases short and J 0 bases short, with 14 bases between. Germline-derived CDR1 and CDR2 are DFQATT and SNEGSKA (reference sequence). This CDR3 is 15 amino acids long. The CDR3 loop reads CSATYGTSSTDTQYF. CDR3 nucleotide sequence: TGCAGTGCTACTTACGGGACGTCTAGCACAGATACGCAGTATTTT.

The V call is TRBV7-6, the J call TRBJ2-3; 16 nucleotides align to TRBD2. J gave up 5 bases and V 5 bases, and 4 bases lay outside the gene matches. Germline CDR1 and CDR2: SGHVS and FNYEAQ. The CDR3 is made up of 16 amino acids. The CDR3 bases are TGTGCCAGCAGCCCGGGGACTAGCGGGAGGGTAGATACGCAGTATTTT. Amino acids: CASSPGTSGRVDTQYF. Filled out from reference TRBV7-6 and TRBJ2-3, the complete variable domain reads GAGVSQSPRYKVTKRGQDVALRCDPISGHVSLYWYRQALGQGPEFLTYFNYEAQQDKSGLPNDRFSAERPEGSISTLTIQRTEQRDSAMYRCASSPGTSGRVDTQYFGPGTRLTVL.

The rearrangement joins TRBV6-2 or TRBV6-3 to TRBJ1-6, with D hard to call. This CDR3 comprises 14 residues. The V gene lost 4 bases and the J gene lost 11 bases, with 15 bases spanning the gap. Germline CDR1 is MNHEY and CDR2 is SVGEGT. The CDR3 DNA reads TGTGCCAGCAGTTCCGGCAGCCACTCGGCACCCCTCCACTTT. Its protein product is CASSSGSHSAPLHF.

By its share, this clone is medium-sized. J is TRBJ1-5 and V is TRBV4-1; possible D gene TRBD1, 6 bases. Germline loops: CDR1 MGHRA, CDR2 YSYEKL. CDR3 length: 14 residues. Trimming pared 4 bases from V and 7 bases from J, leaving 14 bases between. The CDR3 region is CASSLQGEGQPQHF. The DNA of the CDR3 is TGCGCCAGCAGCCTACAGGGTGAAGGACAGCCCCAGCATTTT.

This clone was counted many times. The rearrangement joins TRBV6-4 to TRBJ2-2; 10 positions agree with TRBD2. The ends lost 6 bases at V and 4 bases at J; junction bases unmatched: 2. Germline V gives CDR1 MRHNA, CDR2 SNTAGT. The CDR3 has 14 amino acids. The CDR3: CASRASGSTGELFF. CDR3 coding DNA: TGTGCCAGCAGAGCTAGCGGGAGCACCGGGGAGCTGTTTTTT.

Only a few counts were recorded for this clone. The chain uses TRBV20-1 and TRBJ1-5, with D perhaps matching TRBD1 (5 bases). The CDR3 consists of 16 residues. The ends were cut back, 2 bases at V and 4 bases at J, with 18 bases in the middle. From germline, CDR1 is DFQATT and CDR2 SNEGSKA (reference sequence). In DNA, the CDR3 is TGCAGTGCTAGAACTAGGACACGTATTGTGAATCAGCCCCAGCATTTT. It yields the protein CSARTRTRIVNQPQHF.

The sample holds a few counts of this clone. A read error may explain this, as a much larger clone is one base away. The chain links TRBV28 to TRBJ2-7, with 12 bases aligning to TRBD2. The CDR3 is 14 residues long. Losses at the gene ends were 5 bases for V and 6 bases for J; bases not matched to a gene: 5. The germline CDR1 and CDR2 sequences are MDHEN and SYDVKM. The CDR3 nucleotides are TGTGCCAGCAGTGGACTAGCGGGACGTTGCGAGCAGTACTTC. The encoded protein is CASSGLAGRCEQYF.

This clone came up a few times. The genes are TRBV6-1 and TRBJ2-7; either TRBD1 or TRBD2 may supply D (6 bases each). The V gene's germline CDR1 is MNHNS and CDR2 SASEGT. CDR3 length: 12 residues. Trimming removed 6 bases from V and 4 bases from J, with 10 bases in between. CDR3 bases: TGTGCCAGCAGGGGGGGCAGGTACGAGCAGTACTTC. Amino acids: CASRGGRYEQYF.

V is TRBV11-2 and J is TRBJ1-3; D gene ambiguous. There are 16 residues in the CDR3. Germline assignment: CDR1 SGHAT and CDR2 FQNNGV. Trimming stripped 5 bases from V and 2 bases from J, with 16 bases between. The CDR3 here is CASSRDLRTAGNTIYF. The CDR3 coding sequence is TGTGCCAGCAGCCGAGACCTCCGGACGGCTGGAAACACCATATATTTT.

The chain carries TRBV27 and TRBJ2-7; 9 nucleotides align to TRBD2. CDR1 and CDR2 from the germline V gene are MNHEY and SMNVEV (reference sequence). V dropped 7 bases and J dropped 5; count of bases not matched to a gene: 12. The CDR3 contains 15 residues. CDR3: CASMTRASGVHEQYF. DNA for the CDR3: TGTGCCAGCATGACTCGGGCTAGCGGGGTCCACGAGCAGTACTTC.

This clone came up many times. This chain uses TRBV14 with TRBJ1-1; no clear D. The V end was cut by 1 base, the J end by 3 bases, with 12 bases between. CDR3 size: 15 residues. Per the germline V gene, CDR1 is SGHDN and CDR2 is FVKESK. The CDR3 DNA reads as TGTGCCAGCAGCCAAGGCACCTACGGGGACACTGAAGCTTTCTTT. Residues: CASSQGTYGDTEAFF.

The chain recombines TRBV20-1 with TRBJ1-2; 7 bases align to TRBD1. V dropped 5 bases and J dropped 4; count of bases not matched to a gene: 4. The CDR3 has 12 amino acids. Germline CDR1 is DFQATT and CDR2 is SNEGSKA (reference sequence). The CDR3 spells CSAGQAGYGYTF. The CDR3 nucleotides read TGCAGTGCTGGACAGGCAGGCTATGGCTACACCTTC.

This clone was recorded many times. Other DNA sequences from this sample encode an identical CDR3 as well. V is TRBV3-1 and J is TRBJ1-5; 7 nucleotides line up with TRBD1. This CDR3 region has 14 residues. CDR1 is LGHDT and CDR2 is YNNKEL in the germline V gene (reference sequence). Unmatched junction bases numbered 7, after V lost 4 bases and J lost 7 bases. For the CDR3, the DNA is TGTGCCAGCAGCCCCGACAGGGTAAGGCAGCCCCAGCATTTT. It translates to CASSPDRVRQPQHF.

A few counts support this clone. CDR3 DNA sequence: TGCGCCAGCAGTGGGGTAATAGCGGGAATGGATACGCAGTATTTT. It specifies CASSGVIAGMDTQYF. This chain connects TRBV10-1 to TRBJ2-3; 8 bases line up with TRBD2. The CDR3 extends over 15 amino acids. J was trimmed by 6 bases and V by 4 bases; bases with no gene match: 9. Germline V gene sequence: CDR1 WNHNN, CDR2 SYGVQD (reference sequence).

The rearrangement uses TRBV4-1 and TRBJ2-7; TRBD1 might be the D (6 bases). The CDR3 spans 14 residues. V was pared by 0 bases and J by 6 bases, with 12 bases between. Germline assignment: CDR1 MGHRA and CDR2 YSYEKL. The CDR3 reads CASSQDHRVSEQYF. The CDR3 DNA sequence: TGCGCCAGCAGCCAAGACCACAGGGTTAGCGAGCAGTACTTC.

By sample fraction, this clone is medium-sized. This rearrangement joins TRBV3-1 to TRBJ2-7; 8 bases fit TRBD2. This CDR3 comprises 16 residues. V trimming: 4 bases; J trimming: 3 bases; junction bases outside the gene matches: 11. Germline V gene sequence: CDR1 LGHDT, CDR2 YNNKEL (reference sequence). The CDR3 protein is CASSPKSAGTSYEQYF. CDR3 nucleotides: TGTGCCAGCAGCCCCAAGAGCGCCGGGACTAGCTACGAGCAGTACTTC.

There are many counts of this clone. The chain recombines TRBV4-2 with TRBJ2-3, with 10 nucleotides matching TRBD2. V shed 3 bases and J 4 bases; nucleotides not matched to a gene: 4. Germline V lookup: CDR1 LGHNA, CDR2 YNFKEQ. CDR3 length equals 15 residues. CDR3 nucleotide sequence: TGTGCCAGCAGCCACCAGCGGGAGGGGGCAGATACGCAGTATTTT. The encoded protein is CASSHQREGADTQYF.

This clone has only a few counts. This chain joins TRBV28 and TRBJ2-7; D possibly corresponds to TRBD1 (6 bases). The CDR3 is 15 amino acids. Germline assignment: CDR1 MDHEN and CDR2 SYDVKM. Deletions cut 4 bases from V and 0 bases from J, with 13 bases between. The DNA of the CDR3 is TGTGCCAGCAGTTCGCTCCGGGACACCTCCTACGAGCAGTACTTC. Translation gives CASSSLRDTSYEQYF. Full variable domain (rest looked up from reference TRBV28 and TRBJ2-7): DVKVTQSSRYLVKRTGEKVFLECVQDMDHENMFWYRQDPGLGLRLIYFSYDVKMKEKGDIPEGYSVSREKKERFSLILESASTNQTSMYLCASSSLRDTSYEQYFGPGTRLTVT.

Many counts were recorded for this clone. This chain joins TRBV6-1 and TRBJ2-7; D is ambiguous. V lost 10 bases, J lost 6 bases, and 22 bases lay in between. CDR1 MNHNS and CDR2 SASEGT come from the germline V gene. The CDR3 runs 14 residues. DNA of the CDR3: TGTGCCACCACGAGCTTCGAAGGGATCGCCGAGCAGTACTTC. Residues: CATTSFEGIAEQYF.

This clone occurred many times. This rearrangement joins TRBV28 to TRBJ2-2; the D is unclear. Germline V gene data show CDR1 as MDHEN and CDR2 as SYDVKM. V gave up 1 base and J gave up 6 bases, with 9 bases separating them. The CDR3 runs 14 residues. CDR3 sequence reads: CASSLSSASGELFF. The DNA for the CDR3 is TGTGCCAGCAGTTTATCATCGGCCTCCGGGGAGCTGTTTTTT.